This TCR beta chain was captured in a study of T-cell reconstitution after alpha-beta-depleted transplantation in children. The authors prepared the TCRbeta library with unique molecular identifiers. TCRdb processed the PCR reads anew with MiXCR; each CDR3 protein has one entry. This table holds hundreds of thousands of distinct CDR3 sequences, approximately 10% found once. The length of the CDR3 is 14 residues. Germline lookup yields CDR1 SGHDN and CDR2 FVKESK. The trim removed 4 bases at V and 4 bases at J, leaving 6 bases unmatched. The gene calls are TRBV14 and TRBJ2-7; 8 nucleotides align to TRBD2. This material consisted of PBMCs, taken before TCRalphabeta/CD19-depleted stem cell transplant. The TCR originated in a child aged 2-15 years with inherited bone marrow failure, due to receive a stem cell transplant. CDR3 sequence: CASSPGRALYEQYF. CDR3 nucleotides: TGTGCCAGCAGCCCCGGGAGGGCCCTTTACGAGCAGTACTTC.